The next 27 T cell receptor beta chains were all read from a single sample in a study of blood T cell repertoires in COVID-19. Profiled with immunoSEQ multiplex PCR; TCRdb holds only in-frame clones, not every one. The sample holds hundreds of thousands of clones, 70% to 90% seen once. The specimen was peripheral blood. Receptor source: a man aged 50-59 years with acute or convalescent COVID-19.

This chain connects TRBV18 to TRBJ1-1, with 8 nucleotides matching TRBD1. Germline V gene data show CDR1 as KGHSH and CDR2 as LQKENI. V was pared by 3 bases and J by 2 bases, with 8 bases of the junction left unmatched. CDR3 length: 16 amino acids. The CDR3 here is CASSPAGTGINTEAFF. The DNA for the CDR3 is TGTGCCAGCTCACCCGCCGGGACAGGTATAAACACTGAAGCTTTCTTT.

The chain is built from TRBV5-4 and TRBJ1-4; D call uncertain. The ends were cut back, 0 bases at V and 8 bases at J, with 8 bases in the middle. The V gene's germline CDR1 is SGHNT and CDR2 YYREEE (reference sequence). This CDR3 comprises 13 residues. For the CDR3, the DNA is TGTGCCAGCAGCTTGGCCGGGTGGGAAAAACTGTTTTTT. Translation gives CASSLAGWEKLFF.

The rearrangement links TRBV10-3 to TRBJ2-3; TRBD2 matches 7 bases. V lost 6 bases, J lost 8 bases, and 2 bases stayed unmatched. The CDR3 extends over 11 amino acids. Germline V gives CDR1 ENHRY, CDR2 SYGVKD. The CDR3 DNA reads as TGTGCCATCAGGATAGCGGGTACGCAGTATTTT. Its protein is CAIRIAGTQYF.

The genes are TRBV18 and TRBJ1-1; weak D call: TRBD1 (6 bases). The length of the CDR3 is 14 residues. Trimming removed 0 bases from V and 8 bases from J, with 13 bases in between. CDR1 and CDR2 from the germline V gene are KGHSH and LQKENI. The CDR3 DNA follows: TGTGCCAGCTCACCACCAAGTGGGGGCACAGAAGCTTTCTTT. Translated, it gives CASSPPSGGTEAFF.

Comment on this clone: A junction end diverges from the germline sequence, so it may reflect a read error. This chain uses TRBV12-3 or TRBV12-4 with TRBJ1-1, with 8 bases that match TRBD1. The CDR3 loop spans 12 amino acids. The CDR3 reads CASSLQGAASSF. CDR3 DNA: TGTGCCAGCAGTTTACAGGGGGCCGCCTCGTCTTTT.

This rearrangement joins TRBV25-1 to TRBJ1-2; maybe TRBD1 (5 bases). The CDR3 length is 13 residues. V was shortened by 9 bases and J by 0 bases, with 11 bases between the two germline ends. The V gene's germline CDR1 is MGHDK and CDR2 SYGVNS. CDR3 amino acids: CASRGISNYGYTF. The DNA for the CDR3 is TGTGCCAGTCGGGGGATATCTAACTATGGCTACACCTTC.

This clone appeared a few times. This chain joins TRBV6-5 and TRBJ2-7, with TRBD1 identical over 11 bases. The junction had 0 bases not matched to a gene; V was cut back by 8 bases and J by 3 bases. Germline CDR1 MNHEY, CDR2 SVGAGI. This CDR3 region has 12 residues. The chain's CDR3 is CASGTGGYEQYF. CDR3 in DNA: TGTGCCAGCGGGACAGGGGGCTACGAGCAGTACTTC.

The V and J genes are TRBV6-4 and TRBJ2-5, with TRBD2 as a possible D gene (6 bases). Trimming stripped 3 bases from V and 3 bases from J, with 11 bases between. The CDR3 consists of 14 residues. The germline CDR1 and CDR2 sequences are MRHNA and SNTAGT. The CDR3 spells CASSDTRGEETQYF. The CDR3 DNA follows: TGTGCCAGCAGTGATACTCGCGGGGAAGAGACCCAGTACTTC.

The chain carries TRBV27 and TRBJ1-2; the match to TRBD1 covers 11 bases. J was trimmed by 2 bases and V by 6 bases; bases with no gene match: 8. The CDR3 has 16 residues. The germline gives CDR1 MNHEY, CDR2 SMNVEV (reference sequence). The CDR3 region has the DNA TGTGCCAGCAGCCGGGGACAGGGGGGCGTGAACTATGGCTACACCTTC. This sequence encodes CASSRGQGGVNYGYTF.

The rearrangement links TRBV14 to TRBJ2-1; tentatively, D is TRBD1 (5 bases). This CDR3 spans 12 amino acids. Trimming removed 7 bases from V and 8 bases from J, with 12 bases in between. The germline gives CDR1 SGHDN, CDR2 FVKESK. CDR3 region: CASKGRGDEQFF. For the CDR3, the DNA is TGTGCCAGCAAGGGGCGAGGAGATGAGCAGTTCTTC.

This clone has only one observation. V gene TRBV5-1 combines with J gene TRBJ2-1; 8 nucleotides agree with TRBD1. Germline lookup yields CDR1 SGHRS and CDR2 YFSETQ. The CDR3 covers 14 residues. V was pared by 0 bases and J by 11 bases, with 7 bases of the junction left unmatched. The CDR3 DNA is TGCGCCAGCAGCTTGGCCCCGGGACAGGTACAGCAGTTCTTC. This encodes CASSLAPGQVQQFF.

The chain couples TRBV6-5 to TRBJ2-3; weak D call: TRBD2 (5 bases). Germline CDR1 and CDR2: MNHEY and SVGAGI. Trimming shortened V by 9 bases and J by 4 bases, and 17 bases separated the two germline ends. The CDR3 has 14 residues. This CDR3 reads CASQKRPSADTQYF. Here the CDR3 DNA reads TGTGCCAGTCAAAAGCGGCCCTCAGCAGATACGCAGTATTTT.

The rearrangement uses TRBV19 and TRBJ2-2; D possibly corresponds to TRBD2 (6 bases). The germline V gene encodes CDR1 LNHDA and CDR2 SQIVND (reference sequence). This CDR3 is 16 amino acids long. Trimming left V 5 bases short and J 4 bases short, with 17 bases between. CDR3 region: CASSLGGSWGTGELFF. The DNA of the CDR3 is TGTGCCAGTAGTCTTGGGGGGAGTTGGGGCACCGGGGAGCTGTTTTTT.

This clone was seen only once. This sequence joins TRBV6-5 and TRBJ1-2; maybe TRBD1 (5 bases). V gave up 7 bases and J gave up 5 bases, with 11 bases separating them. The CDR3 extends over 12 amino acids. CDR1 is MNHEY, CDR2 SVGAGI, per germline. CDR3 loop: CASIGPGYGYTF. The CDR3 nucleotides read TGTGCCAGCATTGGGCCAGGGTATGGCTACACCTTC.

V is TRBV19 and J is TRBJ1-3; 7 bases agree with TRBD1. Germline V gene sequence: CDR1 LNHDA, CDR2 SQIVND (reference sequence). Trimming removed 3 bases from V and 1 base from J; junction bases left unmatched: 6. CDR3 length: 16 amino acids. The CDR3 coding sequence is TGTGCCAGTAGTATGTGGCCAGGGGGATCTGGAAACACCATATATTTT. The encoded protein is CASSMWPGGSGNTIYF.

The J gene is TRBJ1-4, the V gene TRBV30; unclear D gene. The CDR3 consists of 16 residues. Germline V gene sequence: CDR1 GTSNPN, CDR2 SVGIG (reference sequence). Trimming took 2 bases from V and 0 from J, leaving 13 bases between them. The CDR3 coding sequence is TGTGCCTGGAGTCCAGATCGGGTAGCAACTAATGAAAAACTGTTTTTT. Translation: CAWSPDRVATNEKLFF. The whole variable domain, remainder taken from reference TRBV30 and TRBJ1-4, is SQTIHQWPATLVQPVGSPLSLECTVEGTSNPNLYWYRQAAGRGLQLLFYSVGIGQISSEVPQNLSASRPQDRQFILSSKKLLLSDSGFYLCAWSPDRVATNEKLFFGSGTQLSVL.

The gene calls are TRBV18 and TRBJ1-2, with TRBD1 matching 10 bases. Germline values: CDR1 KGHSH, CDR2 LQKENI. V gave up 3 bases and J gave up 8 bases; unmatched junction bases: 9. CDR3 size: 15 residues. CDR3 sequence reads: CASSPPGQGPYGYTF. CDR3 nucleotides: TGTGCCAGCTCACCTCCGGGACAGGGGCCCTACGGCTACACCTTC.

The chain employs TRBV12-5 and TRBJ2-1; 8 bases line up with TRBD1. Germline assignment: CDR1 LGHNT and CDR2 FRNRAP. The CDR3 totals 15 residues. V lost 2 bases to trimming and J lost 9 bases; unmatched junction nucleotides: 9. The CDR3 DNA is TGTGCTAGTGGTTTGAGAGGACAGGGCGTACGTGAGCAGTTCTTC. It encodes CASGLRGQGVREQFF.

The chain joins TRBV6-5 to TRBJ1-2; D gene unclear. The CDR3 consists of 16 residues. CDR1 is MNHEY and CDR2 is SVGAGI in the germline V gene. V was shortened by 0 bases and J by 0 bases, with 11 bases between the two germline ends. The CDR3 region is CASSYSRAVTNYGYTF. In nucleotides, the CDR3 is TGTGCCAGCAGTTACTCGAGAGCGGTCACTAACTATGGCTACACCTTC.

Notes on this clone: The sample holds other DNA sequences that translate to the same CDR3. The chain is built from TRBV19 and TRBJ1-5; no clear D gene. CDR1 and CDR2 (germline): LNHDA, SQIVND (reference sequence). The CDR3 runs to 13 residues. Trimming shortened V by 1 base and J by 4 bases, and 5 bases separated the two germline ends. CDR3 amino acids: CASSIAGNQPQHF. The CDR3 DNA is TGTGCCAGTAGTATAGCGGGGAATCAGCCCCAGCATTTT.

The V and J genes are TRBV7-2 and TRBJ1-6; D gene ambiguous. The CDR3 runs to 16 residues. CDR1 and CDR2 from the germline V gene are SGHTA and FQGNSA. V lost 1 base to trimming and J lost 2 bases, with 9 bases between them. CDR3 sequence reads: CASSLGSTTYNSPLHF. The CDR3 bases are TGTGCCAGCAGCTTAGGGTCGACTACCTATAATTCACCCCTCCACTTT.

The V and J genes are TRBV9 and TRBJ1-5, with a weak D call TRBD1 (5 bases). V shed 0 bases and J shed 4 bases, with 8 bases lying between them. Germline V gives CDR1 SGDLS, CDR2 YYNGEE. The CDR3 has 14 residues. The CDR3: CASSVGQPNQPQHF. CDR3 coding DNA: TGTGCCAGCAGCGTAGGACAGCCTAATCAGCCCCAGCATTTT. Combining the CDR3 with reference TRBV9 and TRBJ1-5 gives the whole variable domain DSGVTQTPKHLITATGQRVTLRCSPRSGDLSVYWYQQSLDQGLQFLIQYYNGEERAKGNILERFSAQQFPDLHSELNLSSLELGDSALYFCASSVGQPNQPQHFGDGTRLSIL.

The chain combines TRBV27 with TRBJ2-3; 9 nucleotides match TRBD2. Germline trimming cut 5 bases from V and 4 bases from J; bases unmatched to any gene: 4. This CDR3 region has 14 residues. The germline V gene has CDR1 MNHEY and CDR2 SMNVEV (reference sequence). CDR3 loop: CASSGQRGADTQYF. The DNA for the CDR3 is TGTGCCAGCAGTGGCCAGCGGGGGGCAGATACGCAGTATTTT.

The chain uses TRBV19 and TRBJ2-7; a possible D gene is TRBD1 (5 bases). The CDR3 is 15 amino acids. The V and J ends lost 2 bases and 1 base respectively, with 12 bases between them. CDR1 is LNHDA and CDR2 is SQIVND in the germline V gene (reference sequence). The DNA of the CDR3 is TGTGCCAGTAGTATATTAGGCCAGGGTTCCTACGAGCAGTACTTC. As protein: CASSILGQGSYEQYF. Variable domain in full (rest from reference TRBV19 and TRBJ2-7): DGGITQSPKYLFRKEGQNVTLSCEQNLNHDAMYWYRQDPGQGLRLIYYSQIVNDFQKGDIAEGYSVSREKKESFPLTVTSAQKNPTAFYLCASSILGQGSYEQYFGPGTRLTVT.

The CDR3 DNA sequence: TGTGCCAGCAGTTTGGCGACAGGGGGCTTCACCTACGAGCAGTACTTC. The encoded protein is CASSLATGGFTYEQYF. The chain carries TRBV6-5 and TRBJ2-7; 10 nucleotides agree with TRBD1. Germline V CDR1 and CDR2: MNHEY, SVGAGI. V gave up 4 bases and J gave up 2 bases; unmatched junction bases: 8. The CDR3 runs to 16 residues.

This chain connects TRBV7-2 to TRBJ2-3, with a weak D call TRBD1 (5 bases). Germline assignment: CDR1 SGHTA and CDR2 FQGNSA. Between the trimmed V and J ends, which lost 2 bases and 1 base, there was a span of 22 bases. The CDR3 extends over 19 amino acids. The CDR3 region has the DNA TGTGCCAGCAGCTTAAAAGGAGCGTGGGCAGGGCGTCGCACAGATACGCAGTATTTT. It codes for CASSLKGAWAGRRTDTQYF.

V is TRBV5-4 and J is TRBJ2-5, with 10 nucleotides matching TRBD2. With V trimmed by 1 base and J by 4 bases, 1 base remained unmatched. CDR3 length: 14 amino acids. From germline, CDR1 is SGHNT and CDR2 YYREEE (reference sequence). The CDR3 DNA is TGTGCCAGCAGCTTGAGCGGGGGGGCAGAGACCCAGTACTTC. Encoded protein: CASSLSGGAETQYF.